The T cell receptor (beta chain) under discussion was sequenced for a study of CD8+ T cells in alopecia areata. Study results and limitations: It was less clear whether patients shared TCRs than it was in mice, possibly because of HLA. Especially in alopecia totalis/universalis, lesional scalp showed greater clonality than normal scalp did.

V lost 3 bases to trimming and J lost 1 base; unmatched junction nucleotides: 7. The germline V gene has CDR1 SQVTM and CDR2 ANQGSEA. The CDR3 has 15 amino acids. The sequencing template was cDNA reverse transcribed from extracted RNA. Here immunoSEQ multiplex PCR was the method, and the copy in TCRdb shows in-frame clones only, minus some. The sample carries 100,000 to 130,000 clones, 58% recorded once. Points on this clone: Its specificity is unknown.

Material: NKG2D-low CD8+ T cells sorted from blood. The receptor comes from a human donor with alopecia areata. The rearrangement joins TRBV29-1 to TRBJ2-7; TRBD2 aligns across 9 bases. The CDR3 loop is CSVEGLAGRSYEQYF. CDR3 coding DNA: TGCAGCGTTGAGGGTCTAGCGGGAAGGTCCTACGAGCAGTACTTC.